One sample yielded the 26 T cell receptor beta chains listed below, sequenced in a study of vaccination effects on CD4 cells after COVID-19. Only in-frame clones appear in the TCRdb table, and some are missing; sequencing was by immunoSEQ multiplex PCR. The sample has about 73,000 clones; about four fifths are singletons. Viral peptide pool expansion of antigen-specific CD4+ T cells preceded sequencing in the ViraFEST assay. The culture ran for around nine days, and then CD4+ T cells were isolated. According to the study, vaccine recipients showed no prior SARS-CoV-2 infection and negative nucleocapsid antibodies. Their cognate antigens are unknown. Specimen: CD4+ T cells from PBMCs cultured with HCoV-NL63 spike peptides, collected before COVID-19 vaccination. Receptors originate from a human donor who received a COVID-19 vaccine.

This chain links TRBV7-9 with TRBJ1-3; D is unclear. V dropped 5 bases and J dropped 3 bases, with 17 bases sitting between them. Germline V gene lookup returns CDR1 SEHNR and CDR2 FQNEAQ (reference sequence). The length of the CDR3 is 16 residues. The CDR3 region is CASSPRKGLGGNTIYF. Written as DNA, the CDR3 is TGTGCCAGCAGCCCGAGGAAGGGTTTGGGTGGAAACACCATATATTTT. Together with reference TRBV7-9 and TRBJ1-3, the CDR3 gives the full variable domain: DTGVSQNPRHKITKRGQNVTFRCDPISEHNRLYWYRQTLGQGPEFLTYFQNEAQLEKSRLLSDRFSAERPKGSFSTLEIQRTEQGDSAMYLCASSPRKGLGGNTIYFGEGSWLTVV.

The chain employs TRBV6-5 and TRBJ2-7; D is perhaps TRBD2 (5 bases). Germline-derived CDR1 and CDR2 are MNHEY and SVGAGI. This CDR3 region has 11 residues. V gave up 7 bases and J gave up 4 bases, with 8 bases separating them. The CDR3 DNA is TGTGCCAGCATCGGCGGGTACGAGCAGTACGTC. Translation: CASIGGYEQYV.

This CDR3 reads CASSRDWNYEQYV. The CDR3 nucleotides are TGTGCCAGCAGCCGGGACTGGAACTACGAGCAGTACGTC. This chain uses TRBV6-2 or TRBV6-3 with TRBJ2-7; D is possibly TRBD2 (6 bases). Trimming shortened V by 6 bases and J by 3 bases, and 12 bases separated the two germline ends. Germline loops: CDR1 MNHEY, CDR2 SVGEGT. The CDR3 is 13 residues long.

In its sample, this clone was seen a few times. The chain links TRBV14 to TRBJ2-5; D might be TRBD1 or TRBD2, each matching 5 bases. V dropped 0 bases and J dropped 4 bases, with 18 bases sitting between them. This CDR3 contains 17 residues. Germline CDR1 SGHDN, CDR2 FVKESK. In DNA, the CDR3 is TGTGCCAGCAGCCAAGAGGTGTCAGGCCCTGGGGGAGAGACCCAGTACTTC. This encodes CASSQEVSGPGGETQYF.

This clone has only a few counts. The CDR3 DNA reads TGTGCCAGTAGTCCCCGAGGTGGGAACACTGAAGCTTTCTTT. The encoded protein is CASSPRGGNTEAFF. This chain links TRBV19 with TRBJ1-1; no firm D call. Germline V gives CDR1 LNHDA, CDR2 SQIVND (reference sequence). The CDR3 length is 14 residues. V was pared by 5 bases and J by 1 base, with 11 bases between.

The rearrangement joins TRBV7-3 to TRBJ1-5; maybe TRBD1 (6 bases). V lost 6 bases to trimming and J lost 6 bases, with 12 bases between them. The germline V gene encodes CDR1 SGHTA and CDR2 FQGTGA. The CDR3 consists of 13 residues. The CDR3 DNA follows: TGTGCCAGCAGTCAGGGGATAGGTCAGCCCCAGCATTTT. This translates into CASSQGIGQPQHF. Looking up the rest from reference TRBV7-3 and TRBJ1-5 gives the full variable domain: GAGVSQTPSNKVTEKGKYVELRCDPISGHTALYWYRQSLGQGPEFLIYFQGTGAADDSGLPNDRFFAVRPEGSVSTLKIQRTERGDSAVYLCASSQGIGQPQHFGDGTRLSIL.

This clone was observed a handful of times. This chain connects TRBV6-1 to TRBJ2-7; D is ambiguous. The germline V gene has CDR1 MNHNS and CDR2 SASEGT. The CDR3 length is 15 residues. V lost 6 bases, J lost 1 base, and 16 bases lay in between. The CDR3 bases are TGTGCCAGCAGGAAAGACTCCGCAGCTTCCTACGAGCAGTACGTC. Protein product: CASRKDSAASYEQYV.

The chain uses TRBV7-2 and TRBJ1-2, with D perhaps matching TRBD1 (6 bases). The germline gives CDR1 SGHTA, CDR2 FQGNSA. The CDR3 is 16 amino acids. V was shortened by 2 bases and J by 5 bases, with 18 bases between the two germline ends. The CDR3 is CASSLFVADSAYGYTF. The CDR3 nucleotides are TGTGCCAGCAGCTTATTTGTAGCGGACAGTGCTTATGGCTACACCTTC. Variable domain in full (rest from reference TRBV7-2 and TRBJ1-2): GAGVSQSPSNKVTEKGKDVELRCDPISGHTALYWYRQSLGQGLEFLIYFQGNSAPDKSGLPSDRFSAERTGGSVSTLTIQRTQQEDSAVYLCASSLFVADSAYGYTFGSGTRLTVV.

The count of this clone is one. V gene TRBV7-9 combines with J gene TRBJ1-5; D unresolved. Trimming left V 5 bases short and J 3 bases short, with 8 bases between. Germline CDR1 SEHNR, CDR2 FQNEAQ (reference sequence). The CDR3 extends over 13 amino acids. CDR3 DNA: TGTGCCAGCAGCCGGGGTGACAATCAGCCCCAGCATTTT. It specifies CASSRGDNQPQHF.

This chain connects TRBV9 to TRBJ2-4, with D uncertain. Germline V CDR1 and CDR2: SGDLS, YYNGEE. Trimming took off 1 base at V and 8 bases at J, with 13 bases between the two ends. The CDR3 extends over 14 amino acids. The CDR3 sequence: CASSVSSFTDIQYF. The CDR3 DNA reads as TGTGCCAGCAGCGTATCAAGCTTCACGGACATTCAGTACTTC.

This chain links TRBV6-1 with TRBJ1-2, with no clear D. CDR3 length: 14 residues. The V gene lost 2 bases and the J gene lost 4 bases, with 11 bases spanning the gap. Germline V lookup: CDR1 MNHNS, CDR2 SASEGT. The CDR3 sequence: CASSENGPIYGYTF. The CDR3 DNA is TGTGCCAGCAGTGAAAATGGGCCGATCTATGGCTACACCTTC.

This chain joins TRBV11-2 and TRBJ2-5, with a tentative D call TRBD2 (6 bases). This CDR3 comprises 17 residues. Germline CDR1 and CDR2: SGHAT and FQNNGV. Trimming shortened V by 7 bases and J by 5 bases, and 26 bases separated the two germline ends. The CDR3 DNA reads TGTGCCAGCACGGGACGGCTGATGTGGGGGAGGAGGGAGACCCAGTACTTC. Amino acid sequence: CASTGRLMWGRRETQYF.

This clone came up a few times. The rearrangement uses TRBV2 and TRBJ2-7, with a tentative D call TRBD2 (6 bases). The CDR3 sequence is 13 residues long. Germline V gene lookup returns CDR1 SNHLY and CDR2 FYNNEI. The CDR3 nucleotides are TGTGCGAGCAGGTCGGGGGTAGGGTACGAGCAGTACGTC. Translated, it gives CASRSGVGYEQYV.

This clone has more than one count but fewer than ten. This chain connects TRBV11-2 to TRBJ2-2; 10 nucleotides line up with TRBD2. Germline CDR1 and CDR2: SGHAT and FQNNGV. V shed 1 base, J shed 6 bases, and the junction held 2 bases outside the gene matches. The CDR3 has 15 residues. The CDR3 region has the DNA TGTGCCAGCAGCTTAGTAGCGGGGGGTCCCGGGGAGCTGTTTTTT. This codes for CASSLVAGGPGELFF.

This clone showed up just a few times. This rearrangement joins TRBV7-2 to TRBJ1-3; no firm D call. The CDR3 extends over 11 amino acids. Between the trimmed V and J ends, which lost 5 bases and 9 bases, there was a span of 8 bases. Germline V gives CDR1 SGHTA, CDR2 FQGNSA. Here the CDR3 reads CASSRLGTIYF. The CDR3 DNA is TGTGCCAGCAGCCGCCTGGGCACCATATATTTT.

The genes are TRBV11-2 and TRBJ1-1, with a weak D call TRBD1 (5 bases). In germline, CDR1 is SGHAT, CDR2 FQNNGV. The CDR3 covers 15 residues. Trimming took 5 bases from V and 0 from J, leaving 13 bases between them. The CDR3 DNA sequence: TGTGCCAGCAGCCCTACCGGGACGGTGAACACTGAAGCTTTCTTT. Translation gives CASSPTGTVNTEAFF.

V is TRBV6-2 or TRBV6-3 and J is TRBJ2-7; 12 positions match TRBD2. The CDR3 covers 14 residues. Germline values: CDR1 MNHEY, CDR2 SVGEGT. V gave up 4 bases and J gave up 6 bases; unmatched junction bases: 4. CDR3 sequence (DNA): TGTGCCAGCAGTTCCGGGACTAGCGGGCTCGAGCAGTACGTC. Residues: CASSSGTSGLEQYV.

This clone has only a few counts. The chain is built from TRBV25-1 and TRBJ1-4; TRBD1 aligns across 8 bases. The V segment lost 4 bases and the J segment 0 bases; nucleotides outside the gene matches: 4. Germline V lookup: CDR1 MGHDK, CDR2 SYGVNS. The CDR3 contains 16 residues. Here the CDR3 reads CASSATDRATNEKLFF. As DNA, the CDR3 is TGTGCCAGCAGTGCCACGGACAGGGCAACTAATGAAAAACTGTTTTTT.

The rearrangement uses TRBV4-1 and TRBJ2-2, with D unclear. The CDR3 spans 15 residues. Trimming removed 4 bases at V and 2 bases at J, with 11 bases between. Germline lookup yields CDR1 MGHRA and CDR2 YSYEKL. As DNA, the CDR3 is TGCGCCAGCAGCCCCCCGTACAGAAACACCGGGGAGCTGTTTTTT. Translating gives CASSPPYRNTGELFF.

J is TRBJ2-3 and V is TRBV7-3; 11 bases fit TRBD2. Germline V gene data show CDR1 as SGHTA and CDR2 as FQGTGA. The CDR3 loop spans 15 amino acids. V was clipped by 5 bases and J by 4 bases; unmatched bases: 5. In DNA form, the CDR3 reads TGTGCCAGCAGCCCCTTAGCGGGGGGGCCAGATACGCAGTATTTT. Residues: CASSPLAGGPDTQYF.

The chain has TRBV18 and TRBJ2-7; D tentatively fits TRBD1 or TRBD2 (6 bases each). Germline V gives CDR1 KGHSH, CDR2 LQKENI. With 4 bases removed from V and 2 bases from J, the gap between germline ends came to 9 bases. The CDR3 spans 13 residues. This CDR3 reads CASSLGGTYEQYV. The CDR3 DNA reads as TGTGCCAGCTCACTAGGGGGGACCTACGAGCAGTACGTC.

The CDR3 nucleotides are TGTGCCAGCAGTGAGACAGGGGTGAACACTGAAGCTTTCTTT. This encodes CASSETGVNTEAFF. The rearrangement links TRBV2 to TRBJ1-1, with TRBD1 matching over 8 bases. Trimming removed 3 bases from V and 0 bases from J; junction bases left unmatched: 0. Looked up from germline, CDR1 is SNHLY and CDR2 is FYNNEI. The CDR3 is 14 amino acids.

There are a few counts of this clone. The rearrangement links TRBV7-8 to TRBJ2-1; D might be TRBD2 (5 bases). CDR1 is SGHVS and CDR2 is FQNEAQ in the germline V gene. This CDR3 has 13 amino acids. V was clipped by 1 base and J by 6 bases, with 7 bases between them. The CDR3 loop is CASSLGRSNEQFF. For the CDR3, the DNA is TGTGCCAGCAGCTTAGGGAGGAGCAATGAGCAGTTCTTC.

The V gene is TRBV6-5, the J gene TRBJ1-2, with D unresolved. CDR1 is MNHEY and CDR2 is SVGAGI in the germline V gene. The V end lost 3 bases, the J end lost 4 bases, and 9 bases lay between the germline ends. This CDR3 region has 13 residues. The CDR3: CASSYGNSYGYTF. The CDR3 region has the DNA TGTGCCAGCAGTTATGGCAATAGCTATGGCTACACCTTC.

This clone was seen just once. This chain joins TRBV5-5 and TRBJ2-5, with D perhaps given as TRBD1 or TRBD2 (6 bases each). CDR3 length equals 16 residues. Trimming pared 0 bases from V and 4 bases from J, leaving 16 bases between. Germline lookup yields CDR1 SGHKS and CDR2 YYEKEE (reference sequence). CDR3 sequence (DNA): TGTGCCAGCAGCTTGGGCGGGGCAGGGGTCGGAGAGACCCAGTACTTC. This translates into CASSLGGAGVGETQYF.

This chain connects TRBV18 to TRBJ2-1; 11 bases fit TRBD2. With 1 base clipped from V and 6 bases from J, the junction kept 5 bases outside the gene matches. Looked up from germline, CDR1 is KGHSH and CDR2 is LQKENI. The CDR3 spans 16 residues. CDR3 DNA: TGTGCCAGCTCACCACTGGGACTAGCGGCCTTCAATGAGCAGTTCTTC. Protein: CASSPLGLAAFNEQFF.